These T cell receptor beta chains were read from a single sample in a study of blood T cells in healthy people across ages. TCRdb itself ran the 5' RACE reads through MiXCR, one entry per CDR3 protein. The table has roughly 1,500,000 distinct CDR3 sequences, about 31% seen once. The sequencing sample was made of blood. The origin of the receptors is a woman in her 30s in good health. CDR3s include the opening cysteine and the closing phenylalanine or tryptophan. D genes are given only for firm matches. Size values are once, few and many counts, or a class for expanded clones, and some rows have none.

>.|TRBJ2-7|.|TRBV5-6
CASSLARGPLEQYF
TGTGCCAGCAGCTTGGCGAGGGGTCCCCTCGAGCAGTACTTC
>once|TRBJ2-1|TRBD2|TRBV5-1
CASSFPNSGNLSYNEQFF
TGCGCCAGCAGCTTCCCAAACAGCGGGAATCTATCCTACAATGAGCAGTTCTTC
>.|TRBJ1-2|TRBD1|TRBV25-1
CASSETGTGPVGYTF
TGTGCCAGCAGTGAAACCGGGACAGGGCCCGTTGGCTACACCTTC
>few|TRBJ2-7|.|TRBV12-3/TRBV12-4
CASSLGEFEQYF
TGTGCCAGCAGTTTAGGAGAGTTCGAGCAGTACTTC
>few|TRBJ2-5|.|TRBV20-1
CSATSTEETQYF
TGCAGTGCAACATCGACAGAAGAGACCCAGTACTTC
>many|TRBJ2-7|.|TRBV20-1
CSAGGRAGYEQYF
TGCAGTGCCGGGGGCCGGGCAGGCTACGAGCAGTACTTC
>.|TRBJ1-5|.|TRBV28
CASRRYGLSNQPQHF
TGTGCCAGCAGGCGATACGGCTTGAGCAATCAGCCCCAGCATTTT
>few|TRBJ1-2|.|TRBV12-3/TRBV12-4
CASSQKRTAWHGYTF
TGTGCCAGCAGCCAAAAGAGGACAGCATGGCATGGCTACACCTTC
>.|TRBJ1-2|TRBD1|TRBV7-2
CASSLHGTAEGGYTF
TGTGCCAGCAGCTTGCACGGGACAGCCGAGGGCGGCTACACCTTC
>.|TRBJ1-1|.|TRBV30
CAWSEGWTEAFF
TGTGCCTGGAGCGAGGGCTGGACTGAAGCTTTCTTT
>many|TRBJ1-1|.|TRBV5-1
CASRGGTEAFF
TGCGCCAGCAGAGGGGGGACTGAAGCTTTCTTT
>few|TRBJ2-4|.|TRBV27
CASSLAAKNIQYF
TGTGCCAGCAGTTTAGCAGCTAAAAACATTCAGTACTTC
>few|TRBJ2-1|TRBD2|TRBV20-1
CSARTTGLAGGGSSYNEQFF
TGCAGTGCTAGAACAACGGGACTAGCGGGAGGTGGGAGCTCCTACAATGAGCAGTTCTTC
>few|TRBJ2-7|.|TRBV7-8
CASSLDSGGVYF
TGTGCCAGCAGCCTAGATTCAGGCGGAGTGTACTTC
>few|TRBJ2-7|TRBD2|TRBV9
CASSVRAGATTGEQYF
TGTGCCAGCAGCGTACGAGCGGGGGCTACAACGGGAGAGCAGTACTTC
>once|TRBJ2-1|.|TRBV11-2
CASSFITRSSPYNEQFF
TGTGCCAGCAGCTTTATAACGCGTTCAAGCCCCTACAATGAGCAGTTCTTC